This T cell receptor beta chain derives from a study of ipilimumab plus nivolumab after autologous stem cell transplantation. Measured with immunoSEQ multiplex PCR; TCRdb has only the in-frame clones, and not every one. Of 9,000 to 9,500 clones in the sample, 60% to 70% were seen once. Comment on this clone: No antigen is known for it.

Starting 14 to 28 days after autologous transplant, ipilimumab 1 mg/kg was given. Patients received nivolumab 3 mg/kg at weeks 1, 4, 7, 10, then fortnightly to week 26. Germline values: CDR1 LNHDA, CDR2 SQIVND (reference sequence). The CDR3 sequence is 12 residues long. Trimming removed 3 bases at V and 6 bases at J, with 8 bases between. Study-level points and caveats: TCR repertoire, Treg phenotype and gut microbiota reportedly support more study of this approach.

Sample: PBMCs, taken in a trial of ipilimumab plus nivolumab as post-transplant consolidation. The source of this sequence is a female donor with multiple myeloma. This chain joins TRBV19 and TRBJ1-1; D gene unclear. The CDR3 coding sequence is TGTGCCAGTAGTATCGGAGGGTCTGAAGCTTTCTTT. This translates into CASSIGGSEAFF.